This TCR beta chain was captured in a study of OX40 agonist ivuxolimab in advanced cancers. The data were produced by immunoSEQ multiplex PCR, yet TCRdb's version contains in-frame clones alone and is incomplete. This table has more than 60,000 clones, 84% appearing once. Germline V gene sequence: CDR1 LGHNA, CDR2 YSLEER. The CDR3 sequence is 19 residues long. The J segment lost 2 bases and the V segment lost 0 bases, leaving 13 bases of the junction unmatched. This receptor was taken from an adult with an advanced solid tumor such as melanoma, head and neck, liver or kidney cancer. The genes are TRBV4-3 and TRBJ2-5; 9 bases align to TRBD2. Sequenced here: CD4+ or CD8+ T cells sorted from blood, sampled in a trial of the OX40 agonist ivuxolimab. CDR3 region: CASSQEVKGSGGQQETQYF. CDR3 coding DNA: TGCGCCAGCAGCCAAGAAGTAAAGGGAAGCGGGGGGCAACAAGAGACCCAGTACTTC.